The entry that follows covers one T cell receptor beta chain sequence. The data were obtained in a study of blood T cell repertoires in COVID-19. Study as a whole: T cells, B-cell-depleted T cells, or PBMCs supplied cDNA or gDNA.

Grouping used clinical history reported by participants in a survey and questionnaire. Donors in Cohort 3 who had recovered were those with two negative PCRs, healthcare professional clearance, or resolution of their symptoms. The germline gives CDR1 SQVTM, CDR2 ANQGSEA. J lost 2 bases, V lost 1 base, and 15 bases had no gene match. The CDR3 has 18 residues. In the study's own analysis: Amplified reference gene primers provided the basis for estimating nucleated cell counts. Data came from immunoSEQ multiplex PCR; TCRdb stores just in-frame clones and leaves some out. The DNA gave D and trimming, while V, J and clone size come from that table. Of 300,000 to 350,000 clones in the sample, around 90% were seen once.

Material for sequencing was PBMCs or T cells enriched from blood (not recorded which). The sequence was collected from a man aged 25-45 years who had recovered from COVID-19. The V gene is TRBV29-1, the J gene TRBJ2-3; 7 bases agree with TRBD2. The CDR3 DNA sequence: TGCAGCGTTGAAGGTCGACTAGCCCAGCTAAGGCCCACAGATACGCAGTATTTT. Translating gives CSVEGRLAQLRPTDTQYF.